Given below is one TCR beta chain in context. In the authors' workflow: Nucleated cell number was recorded as an estimate derived from reference gene primer amplification. Method: immunoSEQ multiplex PCR; TCRdb's copy keeps in-frame clones and lacks some. That table gives V, J and clone size, and the DNA gave D and trimming. The data show about 220,000 clones, around 82% seen once. The CDR3 has 16 amino acids. Trimming left V 2 bases short and J 1 base short, with 15 bases between. Germline lookup yields CDR1 MRHNA and CDR2 SNTAGT. This record belongs to a study of blood T cell repertoires in COVID-19. Study as a whole: The samples span acute and convalescent COVID-19 from the United States, Italy and Spain. Sample material is recorded as cDNA or gDNA derived from T cells, B-cell-depleted T cells, or PBMCs.

The receptor was derived from a woman in her sixties or seventies with acute or convalescent COVID-19. The chain has TRBV6-4 and TRBJ2-7, with D possibly being TRBD1 (5 bases). Sequencing input: peripheral blood. The CDR3 DNA is TGTGCCAGCAGTGACCGACAGAGACCAATATCCTACGAGCAGTACTTC. Protein: CASSDRQRPISYEQYF.